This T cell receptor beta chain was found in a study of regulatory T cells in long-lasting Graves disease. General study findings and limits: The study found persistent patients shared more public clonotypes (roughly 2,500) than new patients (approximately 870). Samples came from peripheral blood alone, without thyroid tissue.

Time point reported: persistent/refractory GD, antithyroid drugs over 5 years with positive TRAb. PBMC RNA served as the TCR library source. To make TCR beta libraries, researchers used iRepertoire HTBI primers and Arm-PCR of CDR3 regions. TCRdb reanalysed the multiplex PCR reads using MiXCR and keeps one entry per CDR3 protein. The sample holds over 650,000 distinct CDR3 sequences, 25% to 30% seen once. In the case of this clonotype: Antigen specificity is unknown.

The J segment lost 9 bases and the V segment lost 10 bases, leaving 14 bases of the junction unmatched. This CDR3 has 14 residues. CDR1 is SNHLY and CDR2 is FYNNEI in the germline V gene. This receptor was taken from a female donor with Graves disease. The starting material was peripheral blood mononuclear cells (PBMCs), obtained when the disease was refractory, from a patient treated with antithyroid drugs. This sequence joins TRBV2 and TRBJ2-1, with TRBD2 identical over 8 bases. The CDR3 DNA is TGTGCCACGGCTATACTGGGACTAGTAGCTGAGCAGTTCTTC. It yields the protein CATAILGLVAEQFF.